These T cell receptor beta chains were read from a single sample in a study of control samples from healthy donors and cancer patients. TCRdb keeps only in-frame clones here, not all; method: immunoSEQ multiplex PCR. The data show approximately 120,000 clones, around 87% seen once. The source material was blood. The source is a man in his sixties in good health. Both conserved end residues are part of each CDR3. The order of the fields is CDR3 DNA, CDR3 protein, D gene, V gene, J gene, clone size. D genes are given only for firm matches. A row's size may be missing; if present it is once, few, many or a size class.

CDR3 DNA: TGTGCCAGCAGCTCGTCGAACACCGGGGAGCTGTTTTTT; CDR3 protein: CASSSSNTGELFF; D gene: NA; V gene: TRBV5-5; J gene: TRBJ2-2; clone size: NA
CDR3 DNA: TGTGCCTGGAGCCTTGGGAACACCATATATTTT; CDR3 protein: CAWSLGNTIYF; D gene: NA; V gene: TRBV30; J gene: TRBJ1-3; clone size: NA
CDR3 DNA: TGTGCCACCAGTGACGCCGGGACAGGGGGACTTGGTACGCAGTATTTT; CDR3 protein: CATSDAGTGGLGTQYF; D gene: TRBD1; V gene: TRBV24-1; J gene: TRBJ2-3; clone size: NA
CDR3 DNA: TGTGCCAGCAGCCTCGGGACATATGGAAACACCATATATTTT; CDR3 protein: CASSLGTYGNTIYF; D gene: NA; V gene: TRBV3-1/TRBV3-2; J gene: TRBJ1-3; clone size: NA
CDR3 DNA: TGCGCCAGCAGCGCAAAGATAACTTCGGACCTCGGGAATTCACCCCTCCACTTT; CDR3 protein: CASSAKITSDLGNSPLHF; D gene: NA; V gene: TRBV5-1; J gene: TRBJ1-6; clone size: NA
CDR3 DNA: TGTGCCAGCAAGAAGCAGGGGTTCGGAAACACCATATATTTT; CDR3 protein: CASKKQGFGNTIYF; D gene: NA; V gene: TRBV21-1; J gene: TRBJ1-3; clone size: NA
CDR3 DNA: TGCAGCGTTACCGGGACTAGCGATTTCGCAGATACGCAGTATTTT; CDR3 protein: CSVTGTSDFADTQYF; D gene: TRBD2; V gene: TRBV29-1; J gene: TRBJ2-3; clone size: NA
CDR3 DNA: TGTGCCAGTAGTGAAAAGGGACGCGTCGTCTGGAACGAGCAGTACTTC; CDR3 protein: CASSEKGRVVWNEQYF; D gene: NA; V gene: TRBV19; J gene: TRBJ2-7; clone size: NA
CDR3 DNA: TGTGCCAGCAGTTACGCCTCCGGACAGGGGAATGAAAAACTGTTTTTT; CDR3 protein: CASSYASGQGNEKLFF; D gene: TRBD1; V gene: TRBV6-5; J gene: TRBJ1-4; clone size: NA
CDR3 DNA: TGTGCCAGTAATGGTGGGTATGGCTACACCTTC; CDR3 protein: CASNGGYGYTF; D gene: NA; V gene: TRBV19; J gene: TRBJ1-2; clone size: NA
CDR3 DNA: TGCGCCAGCAGCTTTTTTCCGGGACAGGGGAGGAGTACTGCCTTTTTTTTT; CDR3 protein: CASSFFPGQGRSTAFFF; D gene: TRBD1; V gene: TRBV5-1; J gene: TRBJ1-4; clone size: NA
CDR3 DNA: TGCAGCGCCGGTCATAAAGAGACCCAGTACTTC; CDR3 protein: CSAGHKETQYF; D gene: NA; V gene: TRBV29-1; J gene: TRBJ2-5; clone size: NA
CDR3 DNA: TGTGCCAGCTCACCACTTCAAGAAAATCAGCCCCAGCATTTT; CDR3 protein: CASSPLQENQPQHF; D gene: NA; V gene: TRBV18; J gene: TRBJ1-5; clone size: few
CDR3 DNA: TGTGCCAGCAGCTTCACTACTCCAGCCTACGAGCAGTACTTC; CDR3 protein: CASSFTTPAYEQYF; D gene: NA; V gene: TRBV7-8; J gene: TRBJ2-7; clone size: NA
CDR3 DNA: TGTGCCAGCAGCCTGCACAGGGGCACCGAAGCTTTCTTT; CDR3 protein: CASSLHRGTEAFF; D gene: TRBD1; V gene: TRBV7-3; J gene: TRBJ1-1; clone size: NA
CDR3 DNA: TGTGCCAGCAGTTTATCAGACATTCGATCAGGAAACACCATATATTTT; CDR3 protein: CASSLSDIRSGNTIYF; D gene: NA; V gene: TRBV6-5; J gene: TRBJ1-3; clone size: once
CDR3 DNA: TGTGCCAGCGAGGACAGGGGGCCGGGAAACACCATATATTTT; CDR3 protein: CASEDRGPGNTIYF; D gene: TRBD1; V gene: TRBV7-9; J gene: TRBJ1-3; clone size: NA
CDR3 DNA: TGTGCCAGCAGCCAACCTTCGCATGTAGGGGGAAACACCATATATTTT; CDR3 protein: CASSQPSHVGGNTIYF; D gene: NA; V gene: TRBV3-1/TRBV3-2; J gene: TRBJ1-3; clone size: NA
CDR3 DNA: TGCGCCAGCAGCCAAGCGCAGGGAGGCGAGCAGTACTTC; CDR3 protein: CASSQAQGGEQYF; D gene: NA; V gene: TRBV4-1; J gene: TRBJ2-7; clone size: NA
CDR3 DNA: TGTGCCAGCTCACCAAGTCAGAACACTGAAGCTTTCTTT; CDR3 protein: CASSPSQNTEAFF; D gene: NA; V gene: TRBV18; J gene: TRBJ1-1; clone size: NA
CDR3 DNA: TGCGCCAGCAGCCAAGGCTTTGCGCGGGAGGCCGGGGAGCTGTTTTTT; CDR3 protein: CASSQGFAREAGELFF; D gene: TRBD2; V gene: TRBV4-3; J gene: TRBJ2-2; clone size: NA
CDR3 DNA: TGTGCCAGCAGCCTCATGGGAAATCAGCCCCAGCATTTT; CDR3 protein: CASSLMGNQPQHF; D gene: NA; V gene: TRBV7-2; J gene: TRBJ1-5; clone size: NA
CDR3 DNA: TGTGCCAGCAGCTTAGGTGGGACGGTGGCCTCCTACGAGCAGTACTTC; CDR3 protein: CASSLGGTVASYEQYF; D gene: NA; V gene: TRBV7-2; J gene: TRBJ2-7; clone size: NA
CDR3 DNA: TGTGCCAGCAGTTTCGGGGGCACTGAAGCTTTCTTT; CDR3 protein: CASSFGGTEAFF; D gene: NA; V gene: TRBV12-3/TRBV12-4; J gene: TRBJ1-1; clone size: once
CDR3 DNA: TGTGCCTCCAAAGGGGAACGGACAGGACAAGAGACCCAGTACTTC; CDR3 protein: CASKGERTGQETQYF; D gene: TRBD1; V gene: TRBV6-5; J gene: TRBJ2-5; clone size: NA
CDR3 DNA: TGCGCCAGCAGTCTGGCCGGCCAAGATAATGAAAAACTGTTTTTT; CDR3 protein: CASSLAGQDNEKLFF; D gene: NA; V gene: TRBV4-1; J gene: TRBJ1-4; clone size: NA
CDR3 DNA: TGTGCCAGCAAAGGGGGTACGATAGGATCACCCCTCCACTTT; CDR3 protein: CASKGGTIGSPLHF; D gene: NA; V gene: TRBV6-5; J gene: TRBJ1-6; clone size: NA
CDR3 DNA: TGTGCCAGCAGTTCCAGGGGGTTGAACACTGAAGCTTTCTTT; CDR3 protein: CASSSRGLNTEAFF; D gene: TRBD1; V gene: TRBV28; J gene: TRBJ1-1; clone size: NA
CDR3 DNA: TGTGCCAGCAGCCAAGTTATGGGGGCCGGGGAGCTGTTTTTT; CDR3 protein: CASSQVMGAGELFF; D gene: NA; V gene: TRBV14; J gene: TRBJ2-2; clone size: NA
CDR3 DNA: TGTGCCAGCTCACCACCCGCCTTAGTCACAGATACGCAGTATTTT; CDR3 protein: CASSPPALVTDTQYF; D gene: NA; V gene: TRBV18; J gene: TRBJ2-3; clone size: NA
CDR3 DNA: TGTGCCAGCAGCGTATCCAGCGGGGGCTACGAGCAGTACTTC; CDR3 protein: CASSVSSGGYEQYF; D gene: TRBD2; V gene: TRBV9; J gene: TRBJ2-7; clone size: NA
CDR3 DNA: TGTGCCAGCAGCGCCTGGAACACTGAAGCTTTCTTT; CDR3 protein: CASSAWNTEAFF; D gene: NA; V gene: TRBV9; J gene: TRBJ1-1; clone size: NA
CDR3 DNA: TGTGCCAGCAGCCTCATATTCGGGGGTAACTATGGCTACACCTTC; CDR3 protein: CASSLIFGGNYGYTF; D gene: NA; V gene: TRBV7-6; J gene: TRBJ1-2; clone size: NA
CDR3 DNA: TGTGCCAGCGTCAGAGCAGGGTTTAATTCACCCCTCCACTTT; CDR3 protein: CASVRAGFNSPLHF; D gene: NA; V gene: TRBV28; J gene: TRBJ1-6; clone size: NA
CDR3 DNA: TGTGCCAGCAGTGGGGAGCGGAGTTACACCGGGGAGCTGTTTTTT; CDR3 protein: CASSGERSYTGELFF; D gene: NA; V gene: TRBV2; J gene: TRBJ2-2; clone size: NA
CDR3 DNA: TGTGCCAGCAGCCAAGAAGCCGAACGGGGGCAGGGCAAAATCTTAACAGATACGCAGTATTTT; CDR3 protein: CASSQEAERGQGKILTDTQYF; D gene: NA; V gene: TRBV3-1/TRBV3-2; J gene: TRBJ2-3; clone size: NA
CDR3 DNA: TGTGCCAGCAGCCCAGGGACAGGCAAAAACATTCAGTACTTC; CDR3 protein: CASSPGTGKNIQYF; D gene: TRBD1; V gene: TRBV7-3; J gene: TRBJ2-4; clone size: NA
CDR3 DNA: TGTGCCAGCAGCTTAGCCCGGCTAGCGGGGGGCAGCGGAGATACGCAGTATTTT; CDR3 protein: CASSLARLAGGSGDTQYF; D gene: TRBD2; V gene: TRBV7-3; J gene: TRBJ2-3; clone size: NA
CDR3 DNA: TGTGCCAGTAGTATAGGGGCCGGGGTTGGGAATCAGCCCCAGCATTTT; CDR3 protein: CASSIGAGVGNQPQHF; D gene: NA; V gene: TRBV19; J gene: TRBJ1-5; clone size: NA
CDR3 DNA: TGTGCCAGCAGCTTAGGAAGGGGAGAAAATTATAATTCACCCCTCCACTTT; CDR3 protein: CASSLGRGENYNSPLHF; D gene: NA; V gene: TRBV7-8; J gene: TRBJ1-6; clone size: NA
CDR3 DNA: TGTGCCAGCAGGTCCAGGGGACAGGGGACAGAGACCCAGTACTTC; CDR3 protein: CASRSRGQGTETQYF; D gene: TRBD1; V gene: TRBV28; J gene: TRBJ2-5; clone size: NA
CDR3 DNA: TGTGCCAGCAGCCTATCAGGACCTGGAAACACCATATATTTT; CDR3 protein: CASSLSGPGNTIYF; D gene: NA; V gene: TRBV3-1/TRBV3-2; J gene: TRBJ1-3; clone size: few
CDR3 DNA: TGTGCCAGCAGCTTACCCCCGGGACAGCGCCTCGGGACTAATGAAAAACTGTTTTTT; CDR3 protein: CASSLPPGQRLGTNEKLFF; D gene: TRBD1; V gene: TRBV7-2; J gene: TRBJ1-4; clone size: NA
CDR3 DNA: TGTGCCAGCAGCGTAGCGGGGGGGGCACCGTACCAAGAGACCCAGTACTTC; CDR3 protein: CASSVAGGAPYQETQYF; D gene: TRBD2; V gene: TRBV9; J gene: TRBJ2-5; clone size: NA
CDR3 DNA: TGTGCCAGCAGCTTACCCGGGACAGGGGGCCGTGGCTACACCTTC; CDR3 protein: CASSLPGTGGRGYTF; D gene: TRBD1; V gene: TRBV11-1; J gene: TRBJ1-2; clone size: NA
CDR3 DNA: TGTGCCAGCAGCTTAGACGGCTTTGGTTTGTTGGGGCAAGGAGAAGTCGAGCAGTACTTC; CDR3 protein: CASSLDGFGLLGQGEVEQYF; D gene: NA; V gene: TRBV7-8; J gene: TRBJ2-7; clone size: NA